These T cell receptor beta chains were read from a single sample in a study of shared clonotypes between healthy human individuals. The table came from immunoSEQ multiplex PCR; TCRdb's copy has only in-frame clones and leaves some out. Here the sample spans some 2.3 million clones, about 92% being singletons. Sequencing used naive CD4+ T cells from PBMCs. These receptors were collected from a man between 18 and 35 years old in good health. Some clones in this sample may be carry-over from other donors' samples. CDR3s include the opening cysteine and the closing phenylalanine or tryptophan. D genes are given only for firm matches. Rows give clone size only sometimes, using once, few, many, or a class for an expanded clone.

>-|TRBJ1-5|TRBV28|-
CATVEVGMGQPQHF
TGTGCCACCGTTGAGGTTGGAATGGGTCAGCCCCAGCATTTT
>-|TRBJ2-6|TRBV6-1|-
CASSEGATSSGANVLTF
TGTGCCAGCAGTGAAGGGGCTACGAGCTCTGGGGCCAACGTCCTGACTTTC
>-|TRBJ2-7|TRBV7-2|-
CASSLTNSYEQYF
TGTGCCAGCAGCTTGACAAACTCCTACGAGCAGTACTTC
>-|TRBJ2-3|TRBV7-2|-
CASSRGRGHSTDTQYF
TGTGCCAGCAGCCGCGGCCGGGGGCACAGCACAGATACGCAGTATTTT
>TRBD2|TRBJ2-4|TRBV9|-
CASSVGLAGVLGSIQYF
TGTGCCAGCAGCGTAGGACTAGCGGGAGTACTGGGGAGCATTCAGTACTTC
>-|TRBJ2-3|TRBV5-1|-
CASSLAGGADTQYF
TGCGCCAGCAGCTTGGCCGGGGGAGCCGATACGCAGTATTTT
>-|TRBJ1-1|TRBV30|-
CAWRGVGSNTEAFF
TGTGCCTGGAGGGGGGTAGGGTCCAACACTGAAGCTTTCTTT
>TRBD1|TRBJ1-1|TRBV28|-
CASYRGGTEAFF
TGTGCCAGCTACAGGGGAGGGACTGAAGCTTTCTTT
>TRBD2|TRBJ2-1|TRBV15|-
CATSKLAGGINEQFF
TGTGCCACCAGCAAACTAGCGGGAGGAATCAATGAGCAGTTCTTC
>-|TRBJ1-1|TRBV30|-
CAWSSKGFKDTEAFF
TGTGCCTGGTCCTCGAAAGGATTTAAGGACACTGAAGCTTTCTTT
>-|TRBJ1-5|TRBV27|-
CASSLGGVGVNQPQHF
TGTGCCAGCAGTTTAGGGGGTGTGGGTGTAAACCAGCCCCAGCATTTT
>TRBD1|TRBJ1-3|TRBV6-5|-
CASRPGQGAGNTIYF
TGTGCCAGCAGGCCGGGACAGGGGGCTGGAAACACCATATATTTT
>-|TRBJ2-7|TRBV5-1|-
CASSLAGPFSYEQYF
TGCGCCAGCAGCTTGGCGGGACCTTTCTCCTACGAGCAGTACTTC
>-|TRBJ2-5|TRBV28|once
CASKGAGPQETQYF
TGTGCCAGCAAAGGCGCGGGTCCGCAAGAGACCCAGTACTTC
>-|TRBJ2-1|TRBV9|-
CASSVGLLSRGEQFF
TGTGCCAGCAGCGTAGGCCTATTGTCAAGGGGTGAGCAGTTCTTC
>TRBD2|TRBJ2-1|TRBV4-2|-
CASSQRRLAGSSYNEQFF
TGTGCCAGCAGCCAAAGACGGCTAGCGGGGAGCTCCTACAATGAGCAGTTCTTC
>-|TRBJ2-6|TRBV2|-
CASSEGGPGANVLTF
TGTGCCAGCAGTGAGGGGGGTCCTGGGGCCAACGTCCTGACTTTC
>TRBD1|TRBJ2-1|TRBV29-1|-
CSVGQSAYNEQFF
TGCAGCGTGGGACAGTCGGCCTACAATGAGCAGTTCTTC
>TRBD2|TRBJ2-7|TRBV11-2|-
CASSIRLAKGSYEQYF
TGTGCCAGCAGCATTAGACTAGCGAAGGGCTCCTACGAGCAGTACTTC
>TRBD2|TRBJ2-1|TRBV28|-
CASSPDTSGREGEQFF
TGTGCCAGCAGTCCCGATACTAGCGGGAGGGAAGGTGAGCAGTTCTTC
>TRBD2|TRBJ2-3|TRBV29-1|-
CSVETTSGGPWGTDTQYF
TGCAGCGTTGAAACTACTAGCGGGGGACCATGGGGCACAGATACGCAGTATTTT
>-|TRBJ1-1|TRBV7-3|-
CASSLGVGNTEAFF
TGTGCCAGCAGCTTGGGGGTTGGGAACACTGAAGCTTTCTTT
>TRBD1|TRBJ2-3|TRBV18|-
CASSPQLTGGPLRDTQYF
TGTGCCAGCTCACCCCAATTAACAGGGGGCCCGTTGCGGGATACGCAGTATTTT
>-|TRBJ1-5|TRBV27|-
CASSPLIGERGGQPQHF
TGTGCCAGCAGTCCACTCATTGGGGAACGGGGTGGGCAGCCCCAGCATTTT
>-|TRBJ2-3|TRBV6-4|-
CASSDRPASTDTQYF
TGTGCCAGCAGTGACCGCCCCGCAAGCACAGATACGCAGTATTTT
>TRBD2|TRBJ2-5|TRBV15|-
CATSRGLAGDWGLETQYF
TGTGCCACCAGCAGGGGACTAGCGGGAGATTGGGGTTTGGAGACCCAGTACTTC
>TRBD2|TRBJ2-3|TRBV5-4|-
CASTKAERGSTDTQYF
TGTGCCAGCACCAAGGCGGAGCGGGGGAGCACAGATACGCAGTATTTT
>TRBD1|TRBJ2-7|TRBV27|-
CASSFGQGHTVQYF
TGTGCCAGCAGTTTCGGACAGGGTCATACGGTGCAGTACTTC
>-|TRBJ2-7|TRBV2|-
CASSVSPYEQYF
TGTGCCAGCAGTGTAAGTCCCTACGAGCAGTACTTC
>-|TRBJ2-6|TRBV6-6|-
CASSMKASGANVLTF
TGTGCCAGCAGCATGAAGGCCTCTGGGGCCAACGTCCTGACTTTC
>-|TRBJ1-5|TRBV21-1|-
CASSKGTGCQPQHF
TGTGCCAGCAGCAAAGGGACAGGGTGCCAGCCCCAGCATTTT
>-|TRBJ1-2|TRBV30|-
CAWDRGISDSIFF
TGTGCCTGGGATCGCGGGATATCCGACTCCATCTTCTTC
>-|TRBJ2-1|TRBV2|-
CASREAFGSSYNEQFF
TGTGCCAGCAGAGAGGCTTTCGGGAGCTCCTACAATGAGCAGTTCTTC
>TRBD1|TRBJ1-4|TRBV5-8|-
CASSFTGTAITNEKLFF
TGTGCCAGCAGCTTTACTGGGACAGCTATTACTAATGAAAAACTGTTTTTT
>-|TRBJ2-5|TRBV2|once
CARGQNSQETQYF
TGTGCCAGAGGACAGAATTCCCAAGAGACCCAGTACTTC
>TRBD1|TRBJ1-1|TRBV27|-
CASSRYPDRGPRNTEAFF
TGTGCCAGCAGCCGCTACCCCGACAGGGGTCCTCGGAACACTGAAGCTTTCTTT
>-|TRBJ2-5|TRBV19|-
CASSPPGVGETQYF
TGTGCCAGTAGTCCCCCGGGGGTAGGGGAGACCCAGTACTTC
>-|TRBJ2-3|TRBV5-1|-
CASSLGPRGTDTQYF
TGCGCCAGCAGCTTGGGACCGCGCGGGACAGATACGCAGTATTTT
>-|TRBJ1-1|TRBV5-4|-
CASSLVDTNTEAFF
TGTGCCAGCAGCTTGGTGGATACGAACACTGAAGCTTTCTTT
>-|TRBJ1-3|TRBV10-3|-
CATTGTVFVSGNTIYF
TGTGCCACCACAGGGACCGTGTTTGTCTCTGGAAACACCATATATTTT
>TRBD1|TRBJ1-4|TRBV5-1|-
CASSIRVRPGQHNEKLFF
TGCGCCAGCAGCATTAGGGTGAGACCGGGACAGCACAATGAAAAACTGTTTTTT
>-|TRBJ2-4|TRBV15|-
CATRRGSANIQYF
TGTGCCACCCGCCGAGGCAGTGCGAACATTCAGTACTTC
>-|TRBJ2-5|TRBV5-1|-
CASSLGGSVTETQYF
TGCGCCAGCAGCTTGGGCGGCAGTGTTACGGAGACCCAGTACTTC
>-|TRBJ1-2|TRBV5-1|-
CASSFTNRDDGYTF
TGCGCCAGCAGCTTTACAAACCGGGACGATGGCTACACCTTC
>-|TRBJ2-1|TRBV28|-
CASSPDRYNEQFF
TGTGCCAGCAGTCCAGACAGGTACAATGAGCAGTTCTTC
>-|TRBJ2-1|TRBV29-1|-
CSMGGHPPRGEQFF
TGCAGCATGGGGGGACACCCTCCGCGGGGTGAGCAGTTCTTC
>-|TRBJ2-7|TRBV7-9|-
CASSLVGAGLEQYF
TGTGCCAGCAGCTTAGTTGGTGCGGGGCTCGAGCAGTACTTC
>-|TRBJ2-1|TRBV7-3|-
CASSLSDSSYNEQFF
TGTGCCAGCAGCTTAAGTGACTCAAGCTACAATGAGCAGTTCTTC
>TRBD2|TRBJ2-2|TRBV5-4|-
CASNLAGGATGELFF
TGTGCCAGCAACCTTGCGGGAGGGGCCACCGGGGAGCTGTTTTTT
>-|TRBJ2-1|TRBV6-1|once
CASSESILASNEQFF
TGTGCCAGCAGTGAAAGTATCCTAGCGAGTAATGAGCAGTTCTTC
>TRBD1|TRBJ2-5|TRBV14|-
CASSSTGGSETQYF
TGTGCCAGCAGCTCGACAGGGGGTTCCGAGACCCAGTACTTC
>TRBD1|TRBJ2-5|TRBV5-1|-
CASSLGGEPQETQYF
TGCGCCAGCAGCTTAGGGGGCGAACCTCAAGAGACCCAGTACTTC
>-|TRBJ2-1|TRBV7-3|-
CASSLTAGEGNNEQFF
TGTGCCAGCAGCTTAACGGCTGGAGAGGGGAACAATGAGCAGTTCTTC